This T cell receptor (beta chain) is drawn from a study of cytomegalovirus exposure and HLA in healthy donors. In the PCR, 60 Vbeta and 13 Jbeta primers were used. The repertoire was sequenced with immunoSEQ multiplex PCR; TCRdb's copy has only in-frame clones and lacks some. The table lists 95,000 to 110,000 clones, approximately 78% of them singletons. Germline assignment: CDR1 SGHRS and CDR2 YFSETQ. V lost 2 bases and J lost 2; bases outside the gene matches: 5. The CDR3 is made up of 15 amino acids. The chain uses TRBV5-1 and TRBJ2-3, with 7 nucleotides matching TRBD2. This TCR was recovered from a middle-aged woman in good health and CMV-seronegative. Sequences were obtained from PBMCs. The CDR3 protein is CASSFGGSPTDTQYF. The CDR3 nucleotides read TGCGCCAGCAGCTTTGGCGGGAGCCCCACAGATACGCAGTATTTT. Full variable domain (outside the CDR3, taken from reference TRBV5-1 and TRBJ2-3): KAGVTQTPRYLIKTRGQQVTLSCSPISGHRSVSWYQQTPGQGLQFLFEYFSETQRNKGNFPGRFSGRQFSNSRSEMNVSTLELGDSALYLCASSFGGSPTDTQYFGPGTRLTVL.